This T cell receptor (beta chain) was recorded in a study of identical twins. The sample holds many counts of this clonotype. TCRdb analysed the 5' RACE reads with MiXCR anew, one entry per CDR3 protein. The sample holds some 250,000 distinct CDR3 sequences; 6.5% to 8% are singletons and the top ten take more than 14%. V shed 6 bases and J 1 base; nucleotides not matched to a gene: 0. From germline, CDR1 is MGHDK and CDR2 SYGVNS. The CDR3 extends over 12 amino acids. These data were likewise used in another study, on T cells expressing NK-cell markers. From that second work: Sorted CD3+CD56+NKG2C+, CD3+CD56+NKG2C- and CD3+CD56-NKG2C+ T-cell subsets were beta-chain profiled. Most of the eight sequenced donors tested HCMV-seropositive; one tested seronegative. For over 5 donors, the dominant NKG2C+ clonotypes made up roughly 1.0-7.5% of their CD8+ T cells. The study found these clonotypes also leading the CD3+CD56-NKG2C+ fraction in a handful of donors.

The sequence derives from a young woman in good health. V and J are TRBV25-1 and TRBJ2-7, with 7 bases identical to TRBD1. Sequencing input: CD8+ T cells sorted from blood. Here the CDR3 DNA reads TGTGCCAGCAGGGACAGGTCCTACGAGCAGTACTTC. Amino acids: CASRDRSYEQYF.